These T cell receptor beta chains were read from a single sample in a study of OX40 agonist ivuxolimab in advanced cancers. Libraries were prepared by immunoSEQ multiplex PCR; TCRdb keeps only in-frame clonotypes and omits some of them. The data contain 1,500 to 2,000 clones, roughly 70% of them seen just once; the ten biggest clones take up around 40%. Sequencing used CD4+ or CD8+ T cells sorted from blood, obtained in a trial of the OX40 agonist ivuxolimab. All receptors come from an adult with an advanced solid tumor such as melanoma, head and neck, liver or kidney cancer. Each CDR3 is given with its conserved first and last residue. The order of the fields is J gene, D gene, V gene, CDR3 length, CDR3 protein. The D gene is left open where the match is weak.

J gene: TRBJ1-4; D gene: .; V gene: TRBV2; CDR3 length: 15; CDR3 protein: CASSGLGGTNEKLFF
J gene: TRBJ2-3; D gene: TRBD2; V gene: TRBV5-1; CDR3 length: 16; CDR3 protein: CASSFVAGGRTDTQYF
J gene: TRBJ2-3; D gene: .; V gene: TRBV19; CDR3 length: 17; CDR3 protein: CASSITLAQGLGDTQYF
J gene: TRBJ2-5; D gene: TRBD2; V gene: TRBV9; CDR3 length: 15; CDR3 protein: CASSVVGSGKETQYF
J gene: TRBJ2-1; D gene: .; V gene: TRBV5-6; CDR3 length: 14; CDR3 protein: CASSFAQRDNEQFF
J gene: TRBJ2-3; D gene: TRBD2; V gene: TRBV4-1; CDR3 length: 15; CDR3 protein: CASSQPGGATDTQYF
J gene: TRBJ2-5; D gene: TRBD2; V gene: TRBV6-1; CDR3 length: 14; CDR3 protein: CASSEIPGGETQYF
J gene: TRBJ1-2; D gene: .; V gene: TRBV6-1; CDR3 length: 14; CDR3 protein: CASGGGPISYGYTF
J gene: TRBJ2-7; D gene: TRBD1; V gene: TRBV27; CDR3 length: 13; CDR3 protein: CASRDRGWNEQYF
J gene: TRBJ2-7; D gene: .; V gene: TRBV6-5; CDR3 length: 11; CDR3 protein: CASSGIYEQYF
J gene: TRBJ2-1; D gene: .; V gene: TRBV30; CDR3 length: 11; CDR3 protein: CAWRDVFEQFF
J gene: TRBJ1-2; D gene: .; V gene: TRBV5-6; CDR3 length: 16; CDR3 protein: CASSLDSRESNYGYTF
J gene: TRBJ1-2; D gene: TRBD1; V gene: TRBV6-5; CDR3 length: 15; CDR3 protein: CASSYSGTGYGSYTF
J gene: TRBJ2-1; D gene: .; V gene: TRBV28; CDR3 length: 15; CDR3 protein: CAVGRPLSSYNEQFF
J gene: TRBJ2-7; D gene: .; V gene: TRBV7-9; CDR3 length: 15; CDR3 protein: CASSSTTTGETEQYF
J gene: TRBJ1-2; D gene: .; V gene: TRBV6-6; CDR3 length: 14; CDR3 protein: CASIQGLGDYGYTF
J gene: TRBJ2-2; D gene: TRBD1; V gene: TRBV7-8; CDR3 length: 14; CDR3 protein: CASSFTGGGGELFF
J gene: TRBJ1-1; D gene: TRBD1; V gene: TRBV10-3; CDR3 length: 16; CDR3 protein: CAISESGTGWNTEAFF
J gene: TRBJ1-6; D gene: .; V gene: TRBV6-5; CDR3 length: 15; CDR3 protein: CASSYQISYNSPLHF
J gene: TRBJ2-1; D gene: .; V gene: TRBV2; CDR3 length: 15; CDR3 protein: CASKTLAGPWVEQFF
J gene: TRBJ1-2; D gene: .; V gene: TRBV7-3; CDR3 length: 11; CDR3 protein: CASSNSTRKSF
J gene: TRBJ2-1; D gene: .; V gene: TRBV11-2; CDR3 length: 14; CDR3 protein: CASSLDRRVNEQFF
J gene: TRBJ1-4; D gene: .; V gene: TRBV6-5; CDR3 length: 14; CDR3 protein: CASRGMEGNEKLFF
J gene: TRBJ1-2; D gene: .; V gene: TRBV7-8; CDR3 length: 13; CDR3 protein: CASSATAGDGYTF
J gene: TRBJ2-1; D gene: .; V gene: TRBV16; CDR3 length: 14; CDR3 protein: CASSQQGPMNEQFF
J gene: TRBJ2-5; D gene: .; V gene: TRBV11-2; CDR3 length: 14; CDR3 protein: CASNTLGHEESQYF
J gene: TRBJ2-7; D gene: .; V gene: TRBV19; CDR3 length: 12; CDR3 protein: CASSIDLREWDF